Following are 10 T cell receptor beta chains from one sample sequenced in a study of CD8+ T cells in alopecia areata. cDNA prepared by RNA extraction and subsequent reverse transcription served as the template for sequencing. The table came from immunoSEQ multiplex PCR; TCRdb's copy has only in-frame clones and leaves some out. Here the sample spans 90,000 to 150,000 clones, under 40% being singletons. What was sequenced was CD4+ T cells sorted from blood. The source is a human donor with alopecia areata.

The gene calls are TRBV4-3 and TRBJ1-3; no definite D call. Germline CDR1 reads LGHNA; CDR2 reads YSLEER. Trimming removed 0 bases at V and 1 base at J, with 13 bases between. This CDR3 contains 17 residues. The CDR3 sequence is CASSQDGPRMSGNTIYF. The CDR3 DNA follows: TGCGCCAGCAGCCAAGATGGACCGAGGATGTCTGGAAACACCATATATTTT.

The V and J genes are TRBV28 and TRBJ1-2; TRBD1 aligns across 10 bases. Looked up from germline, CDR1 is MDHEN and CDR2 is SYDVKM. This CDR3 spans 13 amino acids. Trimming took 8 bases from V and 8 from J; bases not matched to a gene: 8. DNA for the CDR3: TGTGCCAGCCATGGGACAGGGGCAAACGGCTACACCTTC. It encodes CASHGTGANGYTF.

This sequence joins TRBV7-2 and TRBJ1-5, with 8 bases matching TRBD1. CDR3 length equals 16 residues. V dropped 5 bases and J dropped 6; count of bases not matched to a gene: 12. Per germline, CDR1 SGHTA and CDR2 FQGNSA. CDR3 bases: TGTGCCAGCAGCCCAAACCAGGGGGCAATCGGTCAGCCCCAGCATTTT. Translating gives CASSPNQGAIGQPQHF. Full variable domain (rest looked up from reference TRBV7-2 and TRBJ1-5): GAGVSQSPSNKVTEKGKDVELRCDPISGHTALYWYRQSLGQGLEFLIYFQGNSAPDKSGLPSDRFSAERTGGSVSTLTIQRTQQEDSAVYLCASSPNQGAIGQPQHFGDGTRLSIL.

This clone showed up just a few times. The CDR3 here is CASSQSGVGYGYTF. The CDR3 bases are TGTGCCAGCAGCCAATCAGGGGTCGGCTATGGCTACACCTTC. The chain joins TRBV7-9 to TRBJ1-2, with D perhaps matching TRBD1 (6 bases). V lost 5 bases, J lost 4 bases, and 14 bases lay in between. Germline CDR1 reads SEHNR; CDR2 reads FQNEAQ (reference sequence). The CDR3 extends over 14 amino acids.

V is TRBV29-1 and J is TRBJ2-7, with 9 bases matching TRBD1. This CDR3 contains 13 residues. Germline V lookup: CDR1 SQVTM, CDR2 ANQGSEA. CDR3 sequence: CSASDRGGYEQYF. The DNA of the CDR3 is TGCAGTGCCTCGGACAGGGGAGGGTACGAGCAGTACTTC.

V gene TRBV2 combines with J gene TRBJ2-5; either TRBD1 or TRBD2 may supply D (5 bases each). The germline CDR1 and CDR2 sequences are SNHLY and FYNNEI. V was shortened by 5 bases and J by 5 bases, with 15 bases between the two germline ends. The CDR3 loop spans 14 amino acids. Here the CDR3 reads CASSYDRGRETQYF. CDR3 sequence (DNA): TGTGCCAGCAGTTACGACCGGGGCCGGGAGACCCAGTACTTC.

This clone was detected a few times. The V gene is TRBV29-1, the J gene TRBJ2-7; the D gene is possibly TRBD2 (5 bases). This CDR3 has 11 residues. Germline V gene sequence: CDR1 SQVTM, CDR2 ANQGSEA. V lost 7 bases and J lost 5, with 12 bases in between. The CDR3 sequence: CSGGLIHEQYF. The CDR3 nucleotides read TGCAGCGGTGGACTTATCCACGAGCAGTACTTC.

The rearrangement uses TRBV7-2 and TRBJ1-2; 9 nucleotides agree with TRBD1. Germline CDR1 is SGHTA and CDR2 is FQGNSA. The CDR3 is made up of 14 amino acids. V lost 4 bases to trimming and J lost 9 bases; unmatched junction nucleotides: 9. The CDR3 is CASSSSRTGVRYTF. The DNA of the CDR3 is TGTGCCAGCAGCTCATCCAGGACAGGGGTACGCTACACCTTC. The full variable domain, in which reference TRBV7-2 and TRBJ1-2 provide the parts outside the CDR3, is GAGVSQSPSNKVTEKGKDVELRCDPISGHTALYWYRQSLGQGLEFLIYFQGNSAPDKSGLPSDRFSAERTGGSVSTLTIQRTQQEDSAVYLCASSSSRTGVRYTFGSGTRLTVV.

CDR3 residues: CASRETSTDTQYF. Written as DNA, the CDR3 is TGTGCCAGCAGGGAGACTAGCACAGATACGCAGTATTTT. This chain links TRBV28 with TRBJ2-3, with no clear D. The CDR3 has 13 residues. Trimming took 6 bases from V and 0 from J, leaving 7 bases between them. Looked up from germline, CDR1 is MDHEN and CDR2 is SYDVKM.

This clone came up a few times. The CDR3 nucleotides read TGCAGCGTTGGTGTGATAGGGCCTGAAAAACTGTTTTTT. This sequence encodes CSVGVIGPEKLFF. The rearrangement uses TRBV29-1 and TRBJ1-4, with D uncertain. In germline, CDR1 is SQVTM, CDR2 ANQGSEA. The CDR3 length is 13 residues. Trimming took 4 bases from V and 7 from J, leaving 13 bases between them.